Below, 22 T cell receptor beta chains from the same sample are listed, as sequenced in a study of blood T cell repertoires in COVID-19. The method was immunoSEQ multiplex PCR; TCRdb's version includes in-frame clones alone and lacks a portion of them. The repertoire includes roughly 250,000 clones, roughly 90% of them detected once, and roughly 2% sits in the top ten. Sample: peripheral blood. The receptor source for this set is a woman between 35 and 50 years old who had recovered from COVID-19.

This chain joins TRBV11-2 and TRBJ1-4; D possibly corresponds to TRBD1 (5 bases). CDR1 is SGHAT and CDR2 is FQNNGV in the germline V gene. The CDR3 contains 17 residues. V shed 0 bases and J shed 1 base, with 12 bases lying between them. The CDR3 DNA reads as TGTGCCAGCAGCTTAGATTGGGAGGGGCGAACTAATGAAAAACTGTTTTTT. Its protein product is CASSLDWEGRTNEKLFF.

V is TRBV4-3 and J is TRBJ1-2; 9 bases are a match to TRBD1. The junction had 2 bases not matched to a gene; V was cut back by 0 bases and J by 0 bases. This CDR3 is 16 amino acids long. Germline CDR1 LGHNA, CDR2 YSLEER. The CDR3: CASSQDRTGANYGYTF. The CDR3 DNA reads as TGCGCCAGCAGCCAAGACAGGACAGGGGCTAACTATGGCTACACCTTC.

The chain employs TRBV4-2 and TRBJ1-5; D remains ambiguous. The CDR3 has 12 residues. The germline gives CDR1 LGHNA, CDR2 YNFKEQ. Trimming took 7 bases from V and 7 from J, leaving 11 bases between them. As DNA, the CDR3 is TGTGCCAGCAAGACTCAAAAGCAGCCCCAGCATTTT. This translates into CASKTQKQPQHF.

The chain is built from TRBV25-1 and TRBJ2-5, with D hard to call. The CDR3 has 16 residues. V lost 6 bases, J lost 5 bases, and 22 bases lay in between. Looked up from germline, CDR1 is MGHDK and CDR2 is SYGVNS. The CDR3 loop reads CASRAGVARSSETQYF. In nucleotides, the CDR3 is TGTGCCAGCAGGGCCGGTGTCGCTAGGTCCTCGGAGACCCAGTACTTC.

V and J are TRBV28 and TRBJ2-7; 7 positions agree with TRBD2. CDR3 size: 16 residues. Germline lookup yields CDR1 MDHEN and CDR2 SYDVKM. With V trimmed by 7 bases and J by 2 bases, 14 bases remained unmatched. The CDR3 nucleotides read TGTGCCAGCACCGTAGGTGGCTGGGGGGGAACCTACGAGCAGTACTTC. Translation gives CASTVGGWGGTYEQYF.

This chain connects TRBV28 to TRBJ1-5; D uncertain. The CDR3 spans 14 residues. Trimming pared 5 bases from V and 2 bases from J, leaving 10 bases between. CDR1 and CDR2 from the germline V gene are MDHEN and SYDVKM. CDR3 DNA: TGTGCCAGCAGTGTGGTAGTGGGCAATCAGCCCCAGCATTTT. Its translation: CASSVVVGNQPQHF. The full variable domain, in which reference TRBV28 and TRBJ1-5 provide the parts outside the CDR3, is DVKVTQSSRYLVKRTGEKVFLECVQDMDHENMFWYRQDPGLGLRLIYFSYDVKMKEKGDIPEGYSVSREKKERFSLILESASTNQTSMYLCASSVVVGNQPQHFGDGTRLSIL.

Only a few counts were recorded for this clone. The chain couples TRBV7-9 to TRBJ2-5, with 12 positions matching TRBD1. Germline V gene sequence: CDR1 SEHNR, CDR2 FQNEAQ (reference sequence). The V gene end was trimmed by 5 bases and the J gene end by 4 bases; junction bases not matched to a gene: 5. The CDR3 totals 15 residues. The CDR3 loop is CASSQGTGGAETQYF. CDR3 DNA sequence: TGTGCCAGCAGCCAGGGGACAGGGGGCGCAGAGACCCAGTACTTC.

Only one count was recorded for this clone. The chain joins TRBV30 to TRBJ2-3; 8 bases match TRBD2. Germline-derived CDR1 and CDR2 are GTSNPN and SVGIG (reference sequence). V shed 4 bases, J shed 2 bases, and the junction held 11 bases outside the gene matches. The CDR3 is 16 residues long. The CDR3 DNA reads as TGTGCCTGGACTTTCGGGGGGGGCTCCAACACAGATACGCAGTATTTT. As protein: CAWTFGGGSNTDTQYF.

Written as DNA, the CDR3 is TGTGCCAGCAGTTTGGGGGGGCCTAGGTCCTACAATGAGCAGTTCTTC. Its translation: CASSLGGPRSYNEQFF. This chain links TRBV7-6 with TRBJ2-1, with D possibly TRBD2 on 7 matching bases. The germline V gene has CDR1 SGHVS and CDR2 FNYEAQ. The CDR3 extends over 16 amino acids. Trimming took off 6 bases at V and 1 base at J, with 16 bases between the two ends.

The rearrangement links TRBV7-9 to TRBJ1-2; perhaps TRBD1 as D (6 bases). Germline values: CDR1 SEHNR, CDR2 FQNEAQ (reference sequence). Deletions cut 4 bases from V and 4 bases from J, with 25 bases between. The CDR3 runs to 18 residues. The CDR3 DNA is TGTGCCAGCAGCTCAAATACCAATTACAGGGTTTTCGGCTATGGCTACACCTTC. Translation: CASSSNTNYRVFGYGYTF.

The DNA for the CDR3 is TGCGCCAGCAGCCAACTGCAGGGGGCAAATGGCTACACCTTC. Protein: CASSQLQGANGYTF. The gene calls are TRBV4-3 and TRBJ1-2; 8 bases match TRBD1. CDR3 length: 14 amino acids. V shed 2 bases, J shed 6 bases, and the junction held 5 bases outside the gene matches. Germline CDR1 is LGHNA and CDR2 is YSLEER.

The chain employs TRBV10-3 and TRBJ1-3; a possible D gene is TRBD1 (5 bases). The CDR3 sequence is 15 residues long. Between the trimmed V and J ends, which lost 9 bases and 4 bases, there was a span of 19 bases. Germline CDR1 is ENHRY and CDR2 is SYGVKD. The chain's CDR3 is CAIPGAKGRGNTIYF. The CDR3 DNA sequence: TGTGCCATTCCCGGGGCTAAGGGGAGGGGAAACACCATATATTTT.

The V gene is TRBV4-2, the J gene TRBJ1-2; D unclear. Germline V gene sequence: CDR1 LGHNA, CDR2 YNFKEQ. There are 15 residues in the CDR3. The V and J ends lost 0 bases and 5 bases respectively, with 13 bases between them. CDR3 DNA sequence: TGTGCCAGCAGCCAAGATGCGTCGAGAGGATATGGCTACACCTTC. Amino acids: CASSQDASRGYGYTF.

The chain recombines TRBV29-1 with TRBJ1-1; D not resolved. This CDR3 spans 13 amino acids. Looked up from germline, CDR1 is SQVTM and CDR2 is ANQGSEA. V was clipped by 7 bases and J by 4 bases, with 16 bases between them. CDR3 region: CSGSRASGTEAFF. DNA of the CDR3: TGCAGCGGATCGAGGGCATCGGGCACTGAAGCTTTCTTT.

This clone occurred once. The genes are TRBV7-2 and TRBJ2-2, with 8 bases lining up with TRBD2. Trimming took 4 bases from V and 5 from J; bases not matched to a gene: 12. Germline V gives CDR1 SGHTA, CDR2 FQGNSA. This CDR3 spans 17 amino acids. The CDR3 nucleotides read TGTGCCAGCAGCTGGTCAGGGATTAGCGGGACAACCGGGGAGCTGTTTTTT. It codes for CASSWSGISGTTGELFF.

This clone was observed once. The genes are TRBV20-1 and TRBJ2-3, with 8 bases matching TRBD2. CDR1 DFQATT and CDR2 SNEGSKA come from the germline V gene (reference sequence). The CDR3 loop spans 13 amino acids. The V and J ends lost 6 bases and 2 bases, in that order; junction bases with no gene match: 4. DNA of the CDR3: TGCAGTGCGAGTAGCGGGAACACAGATACGCAGTATTTT. Amino acids: CSASSGNTDTQYF.

The genes are TRBV7-5 and TRBJ2-5; the table's D gene call, TRBD2, was not cross checked with the DNA. TRBV7-5 is an annotated pseudogene. The CDR3 loop spans 14 amino acids. The CDR3: CARSCPLSQETQYF. DNA for the CDR3: TGTGCCAGAAGCTGTCCACTTAGCCAAGAGACCCAGTACTTC.

This chain links TRBV19 with TRBJ1-4; 7 nucleotides align to TRBD1. Germline CDR1 is LNHDA and CDR2 is SQIVND (reference sequence). This CDR3 has 14 amino acids. Trimming took 4 bases from V and 8 from J; bases not matched to a gene: 7. The CDR3: CASSTATGREKLFF. The DNA of the CDR3 is TGTGCCAGTAGTACCGCGACAGGGCGCGAAAAACTGTTTTTT. Based on the CDR3 plus reference TRBV19 and TRBJ1-4, the full variable domain is DGGITQSPKYLFRKEGQNVTLSCEQNLNHDAMYWYRQDPGQGLRLIYYSQIVNDFQKGDIAEGYSVSREKKESFPLTVTSAQKNPTAFYLCASSTATGREKLFFGSGTQLSVL.

In DNA, the CDR3 is TGTGCCAGCAGCCTAAAAAGGACAGGGGACACAGATACGCAGTATTTT. Its translation: CASSLKRTGDTDTQYF. The rearrangement joins TRBV13 to TRBJ2-3; 9 nucleotides line up with TRBD1. In germline, CDR1 is PRHDT, CDR2 FYEKMQ (reference sequence). V lost 5 bases to trimming and J lost 2 bases; unmatched junction nucleotides: 8. CDR3 length equals 16 residues.

Only a few counts were recorded for this clone. This chain's CDR3 is CASSLRDSSYEQYF. The DNA of the CDR3 is TGTGCCAGCAGCTTGCGGGACAGCTCCTACGAGCAGTACTTC. The chain has TRBV11-2 and TRBJ2-7; tentatively, D is TRBD1 (7 bases). CDR3 length: 14 amino acids. The germline V and J ends were trimmed by 3 bases and 0 bases, with 9 bases remaining between them. The V gene's germline CDR1 is SGHAT and CDR2 FQNNGV.

The V call is TRBV2, the J call TRBJ2-7; D may be TRBD1 (5 bases). The CDR3 length is 14 residues. Germline V gives CDR1 SNHLY, CDR2 FYNNEI. V lost 4 bases and J lost 5, with 15 bases in between. DNA of the CDR3: TGTGCCAGCAGTGTCGTCCTCCAGGGCAACGAGCAGTACTTC. As protein: CASSVVLQGNEQYF. The whole variable domain, filled in from reference TRBV2 and TRBJ2-7, reads EPEVTQTPSHQVTQMGQEVILRCVPISNHLYFYWYRQILGQKVEFLVSFYNNEISEKSEIFDDQFSVERPDGSNFTLKIRSTKLEDSAMYFCASSVVLQGNEQYFGPGTRLTVT.

This clone was seen only once. The rearrangement uses TRBV11-2 and TRBJ2-1; 9 bases match TRBD2. In germline, CDR1 is SGHAT, CDR2 FQNNGV. J lost 0 bases, V lost 0 bases, and 9 bases had no gene match. The CDR3 runs 19 residues. The CDR3 region has the DNA TGTGCCAGCAGCTTAGAGGCTAGCGGGACGCTCTACTCCTACAATGAGCAGTTCTTC. It specifies CASSLEASGTLYSYNEQFF.